Following are 17 T cell receptor beta chains from one sample sequenced in a study of molecular identifiers for immune sequencing clone quantification. TCRdb itself ran the PCR reads through MiXCR, one entry per CDR3 protein. The sample includes about half a million distinct CDR3 sequences, around 23% seen only once; the top ten take approximately 0.76%. Input material: naive CD8+ T cells from blood, with Jurkat cell RNA spiked in. Subset given: FACS-sorted CD8+CD4-CCR7+CD45RA+ naive T cells. These TCRs come from a human donor in good health. Some libraries in this study had Jurkat cell RNA spiked in.

The table lists this clonotype with a few counts. The V call is TRBV10-3, the J call TRBJ1-1; no firm D call. The CDR3 covers 12 residues. V lost 1 base, J lost 3 bases, and 3 bases lay in between. Germline V gene sequence: CDR1 ENHRY, CDR2 SYGVKD. The DNA for the CDR3 is TGTGCCATCAGTGAGTTTGACACTGAAGCTTTCTTT. The encoded protein is CAISEFDTEAFF.

A word on this clonotype: This may arise from a read error, as a much more abundant clone is one base away. V is TRBV6-5 and J is TRBJ1-5; D is ambiguous. The germline CDR1 and CDR2 sequences are MNHEY and SVGAGI. The CDR3 sequence is 15 residues long. In DNA form, the CDR3 reads TGTGCCAGCAGGTACTCTCCGGACGTGGGTCAGCCCCAGCATTTT. Amino acids: CASRYSPDVGQPQHF.

Only a few counts were recorded for this clonotype. V usage is TRBV9 and J usage is TRBJ2-5; 7 nucleotides agree with TRBD2. CDR1 is SGDLS, CDR2 YYNGEE, per germline. The CDR3 totals 15 residues. The J segment lost 2 bases and the V segment lost 0 bases, leaving 4 bases of the junction unmatched. The CDR3, as DNA: TGTGCCAGCAGCGTAGGGGCTAGCGGACAAGAGACCCAGTACTTC. It translates to CASSVGASGQETQYF.

This clonotype was found a few times. The J gene is TRBJ2-1, the V gene TRBV7-3; TRBD2 aligns across 9 bases. CDR3 size: 17 residues. Germline V gene lookup returns CDR1 SGHTA and CDR2 FQGTGA. With V trimmed by 2 bases and J by 0 bases, 5 bases remained unmatched. The CDR3 protein is CASSLGLALSSYNEQFF. The DNA of the CDR3 is TGTGCCAGCAGCTTAGGACTAGCGCTTAGCTCCTACAATGAGCAGTTCTTC.

To note about this clonotype: A much larger clone differs from this one at a single base, so this may be a read error. The rearrangement links TRBV30 to TRBJ2-5, with D tentatively TRBD2 (6 bases). The V end lost 3 bases, the J end lost 1 base, and 9 bases lay between the germline ends. This CDR3 comprises 13 residues. Germline values: CDR1 GTSNPN, CDR2 SVGIG (reference sequence). In DNA form, the CDR3 reads TGTGCCTGGAGACTAGCCGGCCAAGAGACCCAGTACTTC. Translating it yields CAWRLAGQETQYF.

This clonotype was observed many times. The V call is TRBV9, the J call TRBJ2-3; TRBD1 is a possible D gene (5 bases). Germline V lookup: CDR1 SGDLS, CDR2 YYNGEE. The CDR3 spans 15 residues. Trimming pared 0 bases from V and 2 bases from J, leaving 10 bases between. The CDR3 region has the DNA TGTGCCAGCAGCGTAGAGGGGCCCCCCACAGATACGCAGTATTTT. This codes for CASSVEGPPTDTQYF.

This clonotype was seen many times. V gene TRBV9 combines with J gene TRBJ2-3; 7 bases match TRBD1. The CDR3 is 11 amino acids. V dropped 7 bases and J dropped 8; count of bases not matched to a gene: 4. In germline, CDR1 is SGDLS, CDR2 YYNGEE. The CDR3 region is CASRGGGTQYF. CDR3 nucleotide sequence: TGTGCCAGCCGAGGGGGCGGTACGCAGTATTTT.

This clonotype was counted only a few times. The CDR3 bases are TGTGCCAGTACCAAGGACAGCCCAGTCTATGGCTACACCTTC. This encodes CASTKDSPVYGYTF. This rearrangement joins TRBV19 to TRBJ1-2, with D possibly matching TRBD1 (6 bases). This CDR3 comprises 14 residues. The V gene's germline CDR1 is LNHDA and CDR2 SQIVND (reference sequence). The V end was cut by 7 bases, the J end by 4 bases, with 16 bases between.

This clonotype has a handful of counts. The rearrangement links TRBV7-9 to TRBJ2-1; 10 nucleotides agree with TRBD1. Germline assignment: CDR1 SEHNR and CDR2 FQNEAQ (reference sequence). The CDR3 extends over 14 amino acids. The V and J ends lost 5 bases and 4 bases, in that order; junction bases with no gene match: 2. The CDR3 protein is CASSGQGVYNEQFF. The CDR3, as DNA: TGTGCCAGCAGCGGACAGGGGGTTTACAATGAGCAGTTCTTC.

This clonotype was detected only a few times. This chain joins TRBV12-3 or TRBV12-4 and TRBJ2-1; possibly TRBD2 for D (5 bases). This CDR3 region has 15 residues. The germline V and J ends were trimmed by 6 bases and 8 bases, with 20 bases remaining between them. The CDR3 coding sequence is TGTGCCAGCAGCCGTGGACTGTACAGAATGGATGAGCAGTTCTTC. The encoded protein is CASSRGLYRMDEQFF.

The sample holds a few counts of this clonotype. A much larger clone is a single base away; this may be a read error. The V gene is TRBV29-1, the J gene TRBJ2-3, with D possibly matching TRBD1 (5 bases). This CDR3 has 15 residues. The germline gives CDR1 SQVTM, CDR2 ANQGSEA. The CDR3 region has the DNA TGCAGCGTTGAAGAGGCAGGGAAGATCACAGATATGCAGTATTTT. Amino acid sequence: CSVEEAGKITDMQYF.

The table lists this clonotype with a few counts. The rearrangement joins TRBV7-2 to TRBJ1-1, with TRBD1 matching over 7 bases. This CDR3 has 15 amino acids. Unmatched junction bases numbered 6, after V lost 3 bases and J lost 2 bases. Per the germline V gene, CDR1 is SGHTA and CDR2 is FQGNSA. The CDR3 loop reads CASSFSRTGNTEAFF. As DNA, the CDR3 is TGTGCCAGCAGCTTTTCTAGGACAGGTAACACTGAAGCTTTCTTT.

This chain uses TRBV18 with TRBJ2-1, with unresolved D. The CDR3 is 15 residues long. Trimming pared 6 bases from V and 5 bases from J, leaving 17 bases between. CDR1 and CDR2 (germline): KGHSH, LQKENI. CDR3 sequence reads: CASSDGPHPNNEQFF. CDR3 bases: TGTGCCAGCTCGGACGGACCGCACCCAAACAATGAGCAGTTCTTC.

In regard to this clonotype: The conserved phenylalanine or tryptophan normally closing the CDR3 is absent here, so this likely arose from a read error. The chain combines TRBV7-9 with TRBJ2-7; TRBD2 matches 8 bases. This CDR3 contains 14 residues. CDR1 is SEHNR, CDR2 FQNEAQ, per germline (reference sequence). V lost 5 bases, J lost 5 bases, and 8 bases stayed unmatched. CDR3 residues: CASSGPGGADEQYL. CDR3 DNA: TGTGCCAGCAGCGGCCCCGGGGGGGCTGACGAGCAGTACCTC.

In this sample, this clonotype turned up many times. The chain links TRBV6-6 to TRBJ2-7; perhaps TRBD1 as D (5 bases). The CDR3 extends over 14 amino acids. The V end was cut by 10 bases, the J end by 7 bases, with 23 bases between. Germline values: CDR1 MNHNY, CDR2 SVGAGI (reference sequence). In DNA, the CDR3 is TGTGCCACATCGTTGGGCCCCGGACACCTTGAGCAGTACTTC. Its translation: CATSLGPGHLEQYF.

A few counts support this clonotype. The rearrangement joins TRBV19 to TRBJ2-1; 9 bases are a match to TRBD2. Germline lookup yields CDR1 LNHDA and CDR2 SQIVND (reference sequence). With 7 bases clipped from V and 7 bases from J, the junction kept 5 bases outside the gene matches. CDR3 size: 13 residues. The CDR3 nucleotides read TGTGCCAGTATAGGGGGACTAGCAAATGAGCAGTTCTTC. The encoded protein is CASIGGLANEQFF.

This clonotype appeared a few times. Possible read error: a much larger clone is one base away. This chain uses TRBV9 with TRBJ2-2; D is unresolved. Trimming shortened V by 1 base and J by 3 bases, and 4 bases separated the two germline ends. Germline CDR1 and CDR2: SGDLS and YYNGEE. CDR3 length equals 13 residues. CDR3 nucleotide sequence: TGTGCCAGCAGCGTATGGGACACCGGGGAGCTGTTTTTT. It is translated as CASSVWDTGELFF. The whole variable domain, remainder taken from reference TRBV9 and TRBJ2-2, is DSGVTQTPKHLITATGQRVTLRCSPRSGDLSVYWYQQSLDQGLQFLIQYYNGEERAKGNILERFSAQQFPDLHSELNLSSLELGDSALYFCASSVWDTGELFFGEGSRLTVL.